Only a few counts were recorded for the clone carrying this TCR beta chain. Its matching antigen is unknown. TCRdb reanalysed the RT-PCR reads using MiXCR and keeps one entry per CDR3 protein. Among 530,000 or so distinct CDR3 sequences listed, about 11% were seen once. The germline V gene has CDR1 DFQATT and CDR2 SNEGSKA (reference sequence). The CDR3 loop spans 15 amino acids. Trimming cost V 1 base and J 7 bases, with 18 bases left between them. The entry originates in a study of response to subunit inactivated influenza vaccine. Study-wide results and limits: Researchers suggested that each seasonal influenza vaccination recruits few new T cells.

The sample here was PBMCs from blood, taken on the day of vaccination. This sequence joins TRBV20-1 and TRBJ2-3; D uncertain. This clonotype originated in a man aged 45 to 65 who received an inactivated influenza vaccine. CDR3 bases: TGCAGTGCTAGAGTCGAACGACTTAGGTCAAATACGCAGTATTTT. Amino acid sequence: CSARVERLRSNTQYF.